Shown below are 21 T cell receptor beta chains from a single sample sequenced in a study of early stage breast cancer tumors. This table comes from immunoSEQ multiplex PCR, and its TCRdb copy is limited to in-frame clones, with some not included. The sample lists 30,000 or so clones; under 75% were seen once. The sample consisted of blood. These receptor sequences come from a person aged 45 to 59 with breast cancer.

The chain has TRBV7-8 and TRBJ1-5; 9 nucleotides agree with TRBD1. V lost 5 bases, J lost 4 bases, and 6 bases stayed unmatched. The CDR3 spans 15 residues. Germline V gene sequence: CDR1 SGHVS, CDR2 FQNEAQ. The CDR3: CASSPGDRVNQPQHF. Written as DNA, the CDR3 is TGTGCCAGCAGCCCCGGGGACAGGGTAAATCAGCCCCAGCATTTT.

The chain recombines TRBV21-1 with TRBJ2-2; the D call TRBD1 from the table was never checked on the DNA. TRBV21-1 is described as a pseudogene. The CDR3 covers 17 residues. The DNA of the CDR3 is TGTGCCAGCAGCAAGGGATGCCAGGGCCCGAACACCGGGGAGCTGTTTTTT. As protein: CASSKGCQGPNTGELFF.

The J gene is TRBJ2-1, the V gene TRBV5-1; 7 bases align to TRBD2. From germline, CDR1 is SGHRS and CDR2 YFSETQ. J was trimmed by 2 bases and V by 0 bases; bases with no gene match: 2. CDR3 length: 15 residues. The CDR3 loop is CASSLASGPYNEQFF. The CDR3 coding sequence is TGCGCCAGCAGCTTGGCTAGCGGCCCCTACAATGAGCAGTTCTTC.

This chain links TRBV10-2 with TRBJ1-1; TRBD1 is a possible D gene (5 bases). Deletions cut 7 bases from V and 4 bases from J, with 13 bases between. Germline V CDR1 and CDR2: WSHSY, SAAADI. CDR3 length: 13 amino acids. Here the CDR3 reads CASTPGGSTEAFF. The CDR3 DNA sequence: TGCGCCAGCACGCCTGGGGGGAGCACTGAAGCTTTCTTT.

This chain joins TRBV19 and TRBJ1-1; 10 bases are a match to TRBD1. Unmatched junction bases numbered 7, after V lost 4 bases and J lost 5 bases. Per germline, CDR1 LNHDA and CDR2 SQIVND (reference sequence). This CDR3 is built from 15 residues. The CDR3 coding sequence is TGTGCCAGTAGTAGACAGGGGGCGATCGGGACTGAAGCTTTCTTT. Its protein product is CASSRQGAIGTEAFF.

J is TRBJ2-2 and V is TRBV19, with D perhaps given as TRBD1 or TRBD2 (5 bases each). V lost 4 bases to trimming and J lost 6 bases, with 15 bases between them. This CDR3 has 15 amino acids. Germline CDR1 reads LNHDA; CDR2 reads SQIVND (reference sequence). The CDR3 sequence: CASSKPGPDAGELFF. The CDR3 DNA reads as TGTGCCAGTAGTAAACCGGGGCCGGACGCCGGGGAGCTGTTTTTT.

The V gene is TRBV6-5, the J gene TRBJ1-2; 8 positions match TRBD1. This CDR3 region has 15 residues. The junction had 6 bases not matched to a gene; V was cut back by 6 bases and J by 0 bases. CDR1 is MNHEY and CDR2 is SVGAGI in the germline V gene. The CDR3 DNA is TGTGCCAGCAGAGACGACAGGGGAGCTAACTATGGCTACACCTTC. Amino acid sequence: CASRDDRGANYGYTF.

This clone has only one observation. This chain joins TRBV6-5 and TRBJ2-7; maybe TRBD1 (6 bases). From germline, CDR1 is MNHEY and CDR2 SVGAGI. The CDR3 has 13 residues. The V end was cut by 10 bases, the J end by 2 bases, with 15 bases between. CDR3 in amino acids: CATSWGPTYEQYF. CDR3 in DNA: TGTGCCACCTCGTGGGGGCCCACCTACGAGCAGTACTTC.

This clone was found once. The chain links TRBV30 to TRBJ2-1; no clear D gene. CDR3 size: 12 residues. Germline V gene lookup returns CDR1 GTSNPN and CDR2 SVGIG (reference sequence). V was trimmed by 3 bases and J by 10 bases, leaving 13 bases between them. The CDR3 here is CAWSRPQGEQFF. The CDR3 DNA follows: TGTGCCTGGAGCCGGCCTCAAGGGGAGCAGTTCTTC.

The chain carries TRBV5-1 and TRBJ1-1, with a possible D match to TRBD1 (5 bases). Trimming took 3 bases from V and 2 from J, leaving 14 bases between them. The CDR3 runs to 15 residues. Germline loops: CDR1 SGHRS, CDR2 YFSETQ. CDR3 DNA: TGCGCCAGCAGCTCAACCGGGACCGGAAACACTGAAGCTTTCTTT. Amino acid sequence: CASSSTGTGNTEAFF.

This clone was detected only a few times. The genes are TRBV7-6 and TRBJ1-5, with 7 bases aligning to TRBD1. The CDR3 runs 16 residues. V shed 2 bases and J 1 base; nucleotides not matched to a gene: 5. Germline values: CDR1 SGHVS, CDR2 FNYEAQ. The CDR3 is CASSLSGGVSNQPQHF. In DNA form, the CDR3 reads TGTGCCAGCAGCTTATCAGGGGGGGTGAGCAATCAGCCCCAGCATTTT.

There are a few counts of this clone. V and J are TRBV6-5 and TRBJ2-5; the D is unclear. CDR3 length: 12 amino acids. The germline CDR1 and CDR2 sequences are MNHEY and SVGAGI. The germline V and J ends were trimmed by 4 bases and 5 bases, with 8 bases remaining between them. CDR3 nucleotide sequence: TGTGCCAGCAGTTCCCTGGGTGAGACCCAGTACTTC. Its protein product is CASSSLGETQYF.

The chain employs TRBV18 and TRBJ2-5; 10 positions match TRBD2. Germline V lookup: CDR1 KGHSH, CDR2 LQKENI. The CDR3 contains 18 residues. V lost 3 bases to trimming and J lost 3 bases; unmatched junction nucleotides: 13. The CDR3 coding sequence is TGTGCCAGCTCACCGCTCCCTCGGCTAGCGGGAGACGAAGAGACCCAGTACTTC. Translation gives CASSPLPRLAGDEETQYF.

The chain is built from TRBV18 and TRBJ1-4; D is unresolved. Trimming removed 4 bases at V and 1 base at J, with 13 bases between. The CDR3 sequence is 16 residues long. Per the germline V gene, CDR1 is KGHSH and CDR2 is LQKENI. CDR3 nucleotide sequence: TGTGCCAGCTCACGAAGCGGACGAGTAACTAATGAAAAACTGTTTTTT. Amino acid sequence: CASSRSGRVTNEKLFF.

This chain links TRBV25-1 with TRBJ1-1; 7 nucleotides align to TRBD1. The length of the CDR3 is 13 residues. Per the germline V gene, CDR1 is MGHDK and CDR2 is SYGVNS. The junction had 11 bases not matched to a gene; V was cut back by 5 bases and J by 11 bases. Here the CDR3 DNA reads TGTGCCAGCAGTAACCTACAGGGGTTGGAGGCTTTCTTT. Translating gives CASSNLQGLEAFF.

CDR3 amino acids: CASSFRTIGQDAGGFIDTQYF. CDR3 nucleotide sequence: TGTGCCAGTAGTTTCCGGACTATTGGACAAGACGCAGGGGGATTCATAGATACGCAGTATTTT. The V and J genes are TRBV19 and TRBJ2-3, with D perhaps TRBD1 (7 bases). The CDR3 sequence is 21 residues long. Germline assignment: CDR1 LNHDA and CDR2 SQIVND (reference sequence). The ends were cut back, 5 bases at V and 5 bases at J, with 35 bases in the middle.

The chain joins TRBV5-1 to TRBJ1-4; the D is unclear. Trimming left V 4 bases short and J 5 bases short, with 12 bases between. Looked up from germline, CDR1 is SGHRS and CDR2 is YFSETQ. CDR3 length: 14 residues. The CDR3 here is CASSQDTSNEKLFF. CDR3 sequence (DNA): TGCGCCAGCAGCCAAGACACATCGAATGAAAAACTGTTTTTT.

The CDR3 nucleotides are TGTGCCAGCAGCTTAGGAGCAAGTCCAACTGAAGCTTTCTTT. It is translated as CASSLGASPTEAFF. V gene TRBV13 combines with J gene TRBJ1-1; D remains ambiguous. V lost 0 bases and J 5 bases, leaving 10 bases between the germline ends. The CDR3 is made up of 14 amino acids. Germline CDR1 reads PRHDT; CDR2 reads FYEKMQ (reference sequence).

This clone was seen only a few times. This chain uses TRBV20-1 with TRBJ1-2; D gene uncertain. The CDR3 consists of 10 residues. In germline, CDR1 is DFQATT, CDR2 SNEGSKA (reference sequence). Trimming left V 5 bases short and J 8 bases short, with 9 bases between. The CDR3 region has the DNA TGCAGTGCTGAGTCGGGGGGCTACACCTTC. Protein product: CSAESGGYTF.

The genes are TRBV7-8 and TRBJ1-2; D gene ambiguous. The germline V gene encodes CDR1 SGHVS and CDR2 FQNEAQ. The CDR3 covers 12 residues. Trimming pared 1 base from V and 3 bases from J, leaving 3 bases between. The CDR3 DNA reads as TGTGCCAGCAGCTTAGGGGACTATGGCTACACCTTC. Translation gives CASSLGDYGYTF.

The chain is built from TRBV5-1 and TRBJ1-5; tentative D call: TRBD1 (5 bases). Per the germline V gene, CDR1 is SGHRS and CDR2 is YFSETQ. V lost 0 bases, J lost 2 bases, and 12 bases lay in between. The length of the CDR3 is 16 residues. This CDR3 is CASSLGIRDGNQPQHF. CDR3 nucleotide sequence: TGCGCCAGCAGCTTGGGGATCAGGGATGGCAATCAGCCCCAGCATTTT.